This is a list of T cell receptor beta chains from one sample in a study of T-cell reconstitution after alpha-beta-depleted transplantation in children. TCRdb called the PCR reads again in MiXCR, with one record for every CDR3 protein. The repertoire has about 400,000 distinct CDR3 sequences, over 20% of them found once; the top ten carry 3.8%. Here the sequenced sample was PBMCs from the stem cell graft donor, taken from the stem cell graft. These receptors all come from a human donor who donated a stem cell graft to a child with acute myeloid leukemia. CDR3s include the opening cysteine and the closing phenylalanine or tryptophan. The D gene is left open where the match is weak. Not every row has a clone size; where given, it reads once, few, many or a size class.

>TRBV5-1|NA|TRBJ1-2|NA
CASSVRQDNYGYTF
TGCGCCAGCAGCGTCCGACAGGACAACTATGGCTACACCTTC
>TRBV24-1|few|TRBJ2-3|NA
CATSDPGLRSTDTQYF
TGTGCCACCAGTGACCCGGGCCTCAGGAGCACAGATACGCAGTATTTT
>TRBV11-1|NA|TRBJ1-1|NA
CASSLGLRENTEAFF
TGTGCCAGCAGCTTAGGGTTGAGGGAAAACACTGAAGCTTTCTTT
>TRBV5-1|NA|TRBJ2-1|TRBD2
CASSLLAGGTYNEQFF
TGCGCCAGCAGCTTGTTAGCGGGAGGGACCTACAATGAGCAGTTCTTC
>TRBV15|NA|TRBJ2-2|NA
CATSRDPGVTGELFF
TGTGCCACCAGCAGAGATCCGGGGGTCACCGGGGAGCTGTTTTTT
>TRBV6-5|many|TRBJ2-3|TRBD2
CASRREGYTDTQYF
TGTGCCAGCAGAAGGGAGGGGTACACAGATACGCAGTATTTT
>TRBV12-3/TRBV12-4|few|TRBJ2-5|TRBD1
CASTWDRGDEETQYF
TGTGCCAGCACCTGGGACAGGGGAGACGAGGAGACCCAGTACTTC
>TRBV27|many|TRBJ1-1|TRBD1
CASKTGGTEAFF
TGTGCCAGCAAGACAGGGGGCACTGAAGCTTTCTTT
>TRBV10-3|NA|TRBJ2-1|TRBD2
CAISGTSTNEQFF
TGTGCCATCAGTGGGACTAGCACAAATGAGCAGTTCTTC
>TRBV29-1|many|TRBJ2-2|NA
CSVVRLGELFF
TGCAGCGTTGTCAGGCTCGGGGAGCTGTTTTTT
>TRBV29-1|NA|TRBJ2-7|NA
CSAIPAGDEQYF
TGCAGCGCTATCCCGGCCGGGGACGAGCAGTACTTC
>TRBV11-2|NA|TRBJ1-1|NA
CASSLPGRMNTEAFF
TGTGCCAGCAGCTTACCAGGGAGAATGAACACTGAAGCTTTCTTT
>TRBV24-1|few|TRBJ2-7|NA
CATANKTGPHYEQYF
TGTGCCACCGCAAACAAGACAGGACCCCACTACGAGCAGTACTTC
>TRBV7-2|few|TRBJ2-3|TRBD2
CASSQGLAATDTQYF
TGTGCCAGCAGCCAGGGACTAGCGGCCACAGATACGCAGTATTTT
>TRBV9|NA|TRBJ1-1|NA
CASSHRRGGRGNTEAFF
TGTGCCAGCAGCCACCGGAGGGGAGGCAGGGGGAACACTGAAGCTTTCTTT
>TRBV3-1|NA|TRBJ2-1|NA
CASSQVAQGVYNEQFF
TGTGCCAGCAGCCAAGTGGCACAGGGAGTGTACAATGAGCAGTTCTTC
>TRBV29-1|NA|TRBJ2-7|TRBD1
CSVAGRTGPFSSYEQYF
TGCAGCGTGGCGGGACGGACAGGGCCTTTCTCCTCCTACGAGCAGTACTTC
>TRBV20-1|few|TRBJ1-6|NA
CSARVRAQTDSPLHF
TGCAGTGCTAGAGTCAGGGCCCAAACCGATTCACCCCTCCACTTT
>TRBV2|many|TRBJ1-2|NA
CASSERTLYGYTF
TGTGCCAGCAGTGAAAGGACCCTCTATGGCTACACCTTC
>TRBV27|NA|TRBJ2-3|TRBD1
CASSLKTGGTTDTQYF
TGTGCCAGCAGTCTCAAGACAGGGGGCACCACAGATACGCAGTATTTT
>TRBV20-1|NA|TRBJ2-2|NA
CSARDLGRVDTGELFF
TGCAGTGCTAGAGATTTGGGGCGGGTAGACACCGGGGAGCTGTTTTTT
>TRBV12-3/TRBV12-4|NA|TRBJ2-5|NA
CASSPSGRQETQYF
TGTGCCAGCAGCCCTTCGGGGCGGCAAGAGACCCAGTACTTC
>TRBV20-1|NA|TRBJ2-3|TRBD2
CSASGLAGEGTDTQYF
TGCAGTGCTTCTGGACTAGCGGGAGAGGGCACAGATACGCAGTATTTT
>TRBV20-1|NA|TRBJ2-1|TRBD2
CSAAQASGSSYNEQFF
TGCAGTGCTGCTCAAGCTAGCGGAAGCTCCTACAATGAGCAGTTCTTC
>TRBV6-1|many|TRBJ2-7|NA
CASSEGDGYEQYF
TGTGCCAGCAGTGAGGGTGATGGTTACGAGCAGTACTTC
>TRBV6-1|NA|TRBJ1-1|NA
CASRRDIRWEAFF
TGTGCCAGCAGGCGGGACATCAGATGGGAAGCTTTCTTT
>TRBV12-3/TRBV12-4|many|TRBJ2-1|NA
CASTLRGDDEQFF
TGTGCCAGCACCCTGCGTGGTGATGATGAGCAGTTCTTC
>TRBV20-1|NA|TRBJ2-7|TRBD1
CSAIDRAYTYEQYF
TGCAGTGCAATCGACAGGGCATATACCTACGAGCAGTACTTC
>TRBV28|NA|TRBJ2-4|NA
CASSLWGISNIQYF
TGTGCCAGCAGTTTATGGGGAATCTCGAACATTCAGTACTTC
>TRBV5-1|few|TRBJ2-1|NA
CASSVYHNEQFF
TGCGCCAGCTCAGTCTACCACAATGAGCAGTTCTTC
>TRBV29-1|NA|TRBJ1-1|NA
CSVLGGHTEAFF
TGCAGCGTTTTGGGGGGGCACACTGAAGCTTTCTTT
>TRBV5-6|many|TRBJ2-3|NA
CASSSPTLTDTQYF
TGTGCCAGCAGCTCCCCCACACTCACAGATACGCAGTATTTT
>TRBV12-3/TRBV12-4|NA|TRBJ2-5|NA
CASSFAGKETQYF
TGTGCCAGCAGTTTTGCGGGAAAGGAGACCCAGTACTTC
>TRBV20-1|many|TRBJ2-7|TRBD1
CSASRDSPYEQYF
TGCAGTGCTAGTAGGGACAGCCCCTACGAGCAGTACTTC
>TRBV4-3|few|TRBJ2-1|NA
CASSQVLWGANEQFF
TGCGCCAGCAGCCAAGTTCTGTGGGGGGCTAATGAGCAGTTCTTC
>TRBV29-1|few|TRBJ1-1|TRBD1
CSVEDRVNTEAFF
TGCAGCGTTGAGGACAGGGTGAACACTGAAGCTTTCTTT
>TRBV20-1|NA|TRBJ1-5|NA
CSARDPAGRVSNQPQHF
TGCAGTGCTAGAGATCCTGCAGGGCGGGTTAGCAATCAGCCCCAGCATTTT
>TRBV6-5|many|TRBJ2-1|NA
CASSYVVGEQFF
TGTGCCAGCAGTTACGTTGTGGGTGAGCAGTTCTTC
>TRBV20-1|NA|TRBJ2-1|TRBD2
CSATSGTSLYNEQFF
TGCAGTGCTACATCCGGGACTAGCCTTTACAATGAGCAGTTCTTC
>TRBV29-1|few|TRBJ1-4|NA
CSVEQGDEKLFF
TGCAGCGTTGAACAGGGTGATGAAAAACTGTTTTTT
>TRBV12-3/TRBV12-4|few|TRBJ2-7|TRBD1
CASSLVQGASYEQYF
TGTGCCAGCAGTTTGGTGCAGGGGGCCTCCTACGAGCAGTACTTC
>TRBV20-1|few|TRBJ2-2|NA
CSARAQASEATGELFF
TGCAGTGCTAGAGCGCAGGCTAGTGAGGCCACCGGGGAGCTGTTTTTT
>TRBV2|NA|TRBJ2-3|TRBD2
CASRRTLAGRTDTQYF
TGTGCCAGCAGAAGAACACTAGCGGGGCGCACAGATACGCAGTATTTT
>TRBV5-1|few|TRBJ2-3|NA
CASSLDGIGDTQYF
TGCGCCAGCAGCTTGGACGGGATAGGAGATACGCAGTATTTT
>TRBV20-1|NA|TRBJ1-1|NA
CSASQGNTEAFF
TGCAGTGCTTCCCAGGGGAACACTGAAGCTTTCTTT
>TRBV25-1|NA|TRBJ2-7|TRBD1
CASSGGTVTYEQYF
TGTGCCAGCAGTGGGGGGACAGTTACCTACGAGCAGTACTTC